This entry lists 22 T cell receptor beta chains sequenced from one sample in a study of blood T cell repertoires in COVID-19. Assay: immunoSEQ multiplex PCR; the TCRdb copy retains only in-frame clones and omits some. The table has about 220,000 clones, 75% to 85% seen once; the top ten hold more than 10%. The source material was peripheral blood. Every receptor here comes from a human donor in a cohort sampled during active COVID-19.

J is TRBJ2-5 and V is TRBV2; the D gene is possibly TRBD2 (5 bases). Looked up from germline, CDR1 is SNHLY and CDR2 is FYNNEI. Trimming shortened V by 6 bases and J by 3 bases, and 14 bases separated the two germline ends. The CDR3 runs to 14 residues. CDR3 in amino acids: CASRKEVDEETQYF. CDR3 nucleotides: TGTGCCAGCAGGAAGGAGGTCGATGAAGAGACCCAGTACTTC.

The rearrangement links TRBV30 to TRBJ1-1, with D unclear. CDR1 and CDR2 (germline): GTSNPN, SVGIG (reference sequence). With 4 bases removed from V and 5 bases from J, the gap between germline ends came to 14 bases. The CDR3 sequence is 13 residues long. The CDR3 reads CAWTRASGTEAFF. The CDR3 coding sequence is TGTGCCTGGACTCGGGCTTCGGGGACTGAAGCTTTCTTT.

The chain combines TRBV2 with TRBJ2-1; D is perhaps TRBD1 (6 bases). Trimming took 5 bases from V and 0 from J, leaving 17 bases between them. The CDR3 contains 17 residues. Germline loops: CDR1 SNHLY, CDR2 FYNNEI. CDR3 in amino acids: CASSTGQPGRSYNEQFF. Here the CDR3 DNA reads TGTGCCAGCAGTACCGGACAGCCTGGGCGCTCCTACAATGAGCAGTTCTTC.

This chain connects TRBV28 to TRBJ2-5, with 7 nucleotides matching TRBD1. The J segment lost 4 bases and the V segment lost 2 bases, leaving 7 bases of the junction unmatched. Germline CDR1 MDHEN, CDR2 SYDVKM. This CDR3 is 15 amino acids long. The chain's CDR3 is CASSLPRTGGETQYF. The CDR3 DNA sequence: TGTGCCAGCAGTTTACCCCGGACAGGAGGAGAGACCCAGTACTTC.

This clone was counted a few times. V is TRBV4-2 and J is TRBJ2-2; 9 nucleotides agree with TRBD2. The trim removed 4 bases at V and 1 base at J, leaving 4 bases unmatched. Germline lookup yields CDR1 LGHNA and CDR2 YNFKEQ. The CDR3 is 16 amino acids. Here the CDR3 DNA reads TGTGCCAGCAGCCGCAGACTAGCGGAGAACACCGGGGAGCTGTTTTTT. Translation: CASSRRLAENTGELFF.

The chain couples TRBV4-1 to TRBJ2-2; tentative D call: TRBD1 (6 bases). Germline V gene data show CDR1 as MGHRA and CDR2 as YSYEKL. The CDR3 is 16 residues long. The V gene lost 4 bases and the J gene lost 2 bases, with 14 bases spanning the gap. CDR3 nucleotides: TGCGCCAGCAGCCCAATGGTGGGGGCCAACACCGGGGAGCTGTTTTTT. It encodes CASSPMVGANTGELFF.

This clone was recorded once. The V and J genes are TRBV20-1 and TRBJ2-4; TRBD2 aligns across 8 bases. V trimming: 3 bases; J trimming: 7 bases; junction bases outside the gene matches: 8. Per the germline V gene, CDR1 is DFQATT and CDR2 is SNEGSKA (reference sequence). The CDR3 has 14 amino acids. The CDR3 DNA sequence: TGCAGTGCTAGTAGCGGGAACTTTGGGAACATTCAGTACTTC. It translates to CSASSGNFGNIQYF.

The V gene is TRBV27, the J gene TRBJ2-7, with TRBD2 identical over 12 bases. The CDR3 contains 12 residues. Germline V gene lookup returns CDR1 MNHEY and CDR2 SMNVEV (reference sequence). Trimming removed 10 bases from V and 6 bases from J; junction bases left unmatched: 4. CDR3 loop: CATWGLAGEQYF. DNA for the CDR3: TGTGCCACCTGGGGACTAGCGGGCGAGCAGTACTTC.

V gene TRBV25-1 combines with J gene TRBJ2-5, with 8 positions matching TRBD1. This CDR3 comprises 15 residues. The J segment lost 5 bases and the V segment lost 8 bases, leaving 13 bases of the junction unmatched. The germline V gene has CDR1 MGHDK and CDR2 SYGVNS. This chain's CDR3 is CASAGQAIRRETQYF. The CDR3 nucleotides read TGTGCCAGCGCGGGACAGGCCATCCGGAGGGAGACCCAGTACTTC.

V is TRBV6-5 and J is TRBJ1-1; possibly TRBD1 for D (5 bases). Germline CDR1 is MNHEY and CDR2 is SVGAGI. The CDR3 has 15 amino acids. V was trimmed by 4 bases and J by 1 base, leaving 13 bases between them. CDR3 region: CASSSNWGGNTEAFF. CDR3 nucleotide sequence: TGTGCCAGCAGTTCAAATTGGGGGGGGAACACTGAAGCTTTCTTT.

The V gene is TRBV6-2 or TRBV6-3, the J gene TRBJ2-6, with 7 bases fitting TRBD1. CDR3 size: 18 residues. With 6 bases clipped from V and 3 bases from J, the junction kept 14 bases outside the gene matches. CDR1 is MNHEY, CDR2 SVGEGT, per germline. As DNA, the CDR3 is TGTGCCAGCAGCCCTGTTGGGGCAGGGGGTGATGGGGCCAACGTCCTGACTTTC. Residues: CASSPVGAGGDGANVLTF.

V is TRBV27 and J is TRBJ1-2, with a tentative D call TRBD1 (6 bases). V was pared by 4 bases and J by 4 bases, with 13 bases between. Germline V gene lookup returns CDR1 MNHEY and CDR2 SMNVEV (reference sequence). The CDR3 has 14 amino acids. CDR3 loop: CASSSLTGFYGYTF. The CDR3 bases are TGTGCCAGCAGTTCCTTGACAGGCTTCTATGGCTACACCTTC.

In this sample, this clone turned up once. This chain links TRBV3-1 (or the pseudogene TRBV3-2) with TRBJ2-1, with TRBD2 matching over 10 bases. V shed 5 bases and J 6 bases; nucleotides not matched to a gene: 7. The length of the CDR3 is 15 residues. Looked up from germline, CDR1 is LGHDT and CDR2 is YNNKEL (reference sequence). Here the CDR3 reads CASSSSGRGVNEQFF. The DNA for the CDR3 is TGTGCCAGCAGCTCTAGCGGGAGAGGGGTCAATGAGCAGTTCTTC.

In this sample, this clone turned up a few times. V and J are TRBV7-2 and TRBJ2-7; 7 nucleotides line up with TRBD2. The CDR3 is 15 residues long. The junction had 12 bases not matched to a gene; V was cut back by 3 bases and J by 7 bases. Per the germline V gene, CDR1 is SGHTA and CDR2 is FQGNSA. The CDR3 protein is CASSFTLAEWREQYF. In nucleotides, the CDR3 is TGTGCCAGCAGCTTCACCCTAGCGGAGTGGAGGGAGCAGTACTTC.

Only one count was recorded for this clone. This chain connects TRBV28 to TRBJ2-5; D unresolved. Germline values: CDR1 MDHEN, CDR2 SYDVKM. The CDR3 is made up of 11 amino acids. Between the trimmed V and J ends, which lost 2 bases and 5 bases, there was a span of 3 bases. The CDR3 protein is CASSLAETQYF. Here the CDR3 DNA reads TGTGCCAGCAGTTTAGCGGAGACCCAGTACTTC.

This clone showed up just once. V and J are TRBV14 and TRBJ2-5; TRBD2 matches 11 bases. This CDR3 has 18 residues. Germline V gene sequence: CDR1 SGHDN, CDR2 FVKESK. V lost 4 bases, J lost 5 bases, and 15 bases stayed unmatched. CDR3 amino acids: CASSRGRTSGYPMETQYF. CDR3 bases: TGTGCCAGCAGCCGTGGCCGGACTAGCGGGTACCCCATGGAGACCCAGTACTTC. Supplemented by reference TRBV14 and TRBJ2-5, the full variable domain reads EAGVTQFPSHSVIEKGQTVTLRCDPISGHDNLYWYRRVMGKEIKFLLHFVKESKQDESGMPNNRFLAERTGGTYSTLKVQPAELEDSGVYFCASSRGRTSGYPMETQYFGPGTRLLVL.

The chain combines TRBV7-2 with TRBJ2-6, with D uncertain. The CDR3 is made up of 17 amino acids. The germline V gene has CDR1 SGHTA and CDR2 FQGNSA. The V end was cut by 0 bases, the J end by 0 bases, with 9 bases between. Here the CDR3 reads CASSLAPQRSGANVLTF. In DNA form, the CDR3 reads TGTGCCAGCAGCTTAGCGCCCCAGCGCTCTGGGGCCAACGTCCTGACTTTC. The variable domain in full, with the rest retrieved from reference TRBV7-2 and TRBJ2-6, is GAGVSQSPSNKVTEKGKDVELRCDPISGHTALYWYRQSLGQGLEFLIYFQGNSAPDKSGLPSDRFSAERTGGSVSTLTIQRTQQEDSAVYLCASSLAPQRSGANVLTFGAGSRLTVL.

This clone was observed a few times. The chain combines TRBV28 with TRBJ1-3; D is uncertain. The length of the CDR3 is 17 residues. With 5 bases removed from V and 0 bases from J, the gap between germline ends came to 17 bases. Germline CDR1 reads MDHEN; CDR2 reads SYDVKM. The CDR3 region is CASSPPRGQISGNTIYF. The CDR3, as DNA: TGTGCCAGCAGTCCCCCCCGTGGGCAGATCTCTGGAAACACCATATATTTT.

The V call is TRBV4-1, the J call TRBJ2-4, with D possibly being TRBD2 (5 bases). The CDR3 extends over 13 amino acids. Germline lookup yields CDR1 MGHRA and CDR2 YSYEKL. Trimming stripped 1 base from V and 7 bases from J, with 8 bases between. The CDR3 region is CASSQVRGNIQYF. The DNA of the CDR3 is TGCGCCAGCAGCCAAGTGAGAGGGAACATTCAGTACTTC.

This chain connects TRBV7-9 to TRBJ1-1; 11 nucleotides line up with TRBD1. The V segment lost 4 bases and the J segment 4 bases; nucleotides outside the gene matches: 5. The CDR3 runs to 15 residues. Germline V gene sequence: CDR1 SEHNR, CDR2 FQNEAQ (reference sequence). The chain's CDR3 is CASSSGQGDTTEAFF. Written as DNA, the CDR3 is TGTGCCAGCAGCTCGGGACAGGGGGATACCACTGAAGCTTTCTTT.

A few counts support this clone. The chain has TRBV28 and TRBJ1-2, with TRBD1 identical over 8 bases. Germline lookup yields CDR1 MDHEN and CDR2 SYDVKM. Trimming took 2 bases from V and 2 from J; bases not matched to a gene: 4. CDR3 length equals 15 residues. CDR3 protein: CASSLPTGANYGYTF. Written as DNA, the CDR3 is TGTGCCAGCAGTTTACCGACAGGGGCCAACTATGGCTACACCTTC.

This clone was seen just once. The chain combines TRBV6-1 with TRBJ1-3; the D is unclear. Trimming pared 1 base from V and 5 bases from J, leaving 9 bases between. Germline assignment: CDR1 MNHNS and CDR2 SASEGT. The CDR3 covers 14 residues. The DNA of the CDR3 is TGTGCCAGCAGTGAAGTCGGTCTGCGAAACACCATATATTTT. Translated, it gives CASSEVGLRNTIYF.